Listed below are T cell receptor beta chains from one sample, sequenced in a study of shared clonotypes between healthy human individuals. Sequenced by immunoSEQ multiplex PCR; TCRdb stores in-frame clones only, minus some. The sample has some 980,000 clones, more than 75% seen once. What was sequenced was memory CD4+ T cells sorted from blood. These receptors were taken from a young man in good health. Each CDR3 is given with its conserved first and last residue. A D gene is named only where the DNA matches it firmly. The size field is filled for only some rows; it gives once, few, many or a size class.

>few|TRBJ2-3|TRBV7-8|.
TGTGCCAGCAGCCCCCAGGGTCATTCCAGCACAGATACGCAGTATTTT
CASSPQGHSSTDTQYF
>.|TRBJ1-5|TRBV27|TRBD1
TGTGCCAGCAGCAAACAGGGGGCGCGTAGTTCGAGCAATCAGCCCCAGCATTTT
CASSKQGARSSSNQPQHF
>.|TRBJ2-3|TRBV19|.
TGTGCCAGTAGTTCGGACAGTTCTAGCACAGATACGCAGTATTTT
CASSSDSSSTDTQYF
>.|TRBJ2-5|TRBV7-8|.
TGTGCCAGCAGCCCCGAGCAGGGGAACCAGTACTTC
CASSPEQGNQYF
>.|TRBJ2-1|TRBV5-4|.
TGTGCCAGCAGCCCCAGAGGGAAGGGCCGGAATGAGCAGTTCTTC
CASSPRGKGRNEQFF
>once|TRBJ1-5|TRBV5-1|.
TGCGCCAGCAGCTTGGACAGTCCCAATCAGCCCCAGCATTTT
CASSLDSPNQPQHF
>.|TRBJ1-1|TRBV28|TRBD1
TGTGCCAGCAGGCAAGGGGGCGCGAACACTGAAGCTTTCTTT
CASRQGGANTEAFF
>.|TRBJ2-3|TRBV4-1|.
TGCGCCAGCAGCTCCCTAGGAGGTACGCAGTATTTT
CASSSLGGTQYF
>few|TRBJ2-2|TRBV5-1|TRBD1
TGCGCCAGCAGCTGGGGAACAGGGGCAGGGACCGGGGAGCTGTTTTTT
CASSWGTGAGTGELFF
>.|TRBJ2-2|TRBV4-2|TRBD2
TGTGCCAGCAGCCCCCGGGGGGATCTTTTAGTGCTGTTTTTT
CASSPRGDLLVLFF
>.|TRBJ1-1|TRBV7-3|.
TGTGCCAGCAGTGGGGGAGGGTTGAACACTGAAGCTTTCTTT
CASSGGGLNTEAFF
>.|TRBJ1-1|TRBV27|.
TGTGCCAGCAGTTTTGTTCTTGGACAAGGAACTGAAGCTTTCTTT
CASSFVLGQGTEAFF
>few|TRBJ2-5|TRBV5-5|.
TGTGCCAGCAGCTTGGAACAGCTGATCCAAGAGACCCAGTACTTC
CASSLEQLIQETQYF